Below, 29 T cell receptor beta chains from the same sample are listed, as sequenced in a study of T cell repertoires in cytomegalovirus infection. TCRdb reanalysed the reads using MiXCR and keeps one entry per CDR3 protein. The repertoire holds about 140,000 distinct CDR3 sequences, with 5.5% to 7% as singletons. Sequencing was carried out using PBMCs. The source is a human donor in good health (CMV status not recorded). Some clones in this sample may be carry-over from other donors' samples.

This clonotype was seen many times. The chain combines TRBV2 with TRBJ1-3; no reliable D call. The CDR3 is 13 amino acids. Germline CDR1 and CDR2: SNHLY and FYNNEI. V lost 7 bases and J lost 2, with 9 bases in between. CDR3 in amino acids: CASIGLPGNTIYF. As DNA, the CDR3 is TGTGCCAGCATCGGCTTGCCTGGAAACACCATATATTTT.

This clonotype was seen at least ten times. This sequence joins TRBV28 and TRBJ2-7; 8 bases match TRBD2. This CDR3 is 15 amino acids long. Trimming took 8 bases from V and 4 from J; bases not matched to a gene: 13. The germline gives CDR1 MDHEN, CDR2 SYDVKM. In DNA form, the CDR3 reads TGTGCCAGCCGCCGTTATGGCGGGGGGCCGTACGAGCAGTACTTC. Amino acids: CASRRYGGGPYEQYF.

This clonotype was seen a few times. The V call is TRBV12-3 or TRBV12-4, the J call TRBJ1-1, with D possibly matching TRBD1 (5 bases). The CDR3 spans 16 residues. Trimming stripped 5 bases from V and 5 bases from J, with 21 bases between. The CDR3 region has the DNA TGTGCCAGCAGTCGATCCCAATGGGGGGAGGAGACTGAAGCTTTCTTT. It codes for CASSRSQWGEETEAFF.

This clonotype was recorded many times. This sequence joins TRBV7-2 and TRBJ1-4; D ambiguous. Germline V gene sequence: CDR1 SGHTA, CDR2 FQGNSA. V was cut by 0 bases and J by 5 bases, with 10 bases left in between. CDR3 length: 15 residues. CDR3 residues: CASSLAVPSNEKLFF. The CDR3 nucleotides are TGTGCCAGCAGCTTAGCCGTACCCAGCAATGAAAAACTGTTTTTT.

This clonotype was observed at least ten times. The gene calls are TRBV20-1 and TRBJ1-6; D possibly corresponds to TRBD1 (5 bases). CDR1 is DFQATT and CDR2 is SNEGSKA in the germline V gene (reference sequence). CDR3 length equals 14 residues. Deletions cut 0 bases from V and 4 bases from J, with 7 bases between. As DNA, the CDR3 is TGCAGTGCTAGAGATGGGGGGTATAATTCACCCCTCCACTTT. The encoded protein is CSARDGGYNSPLHF.

This clonotype has only a few counts. Mismatch with germline at one junction end may stem from a read error. The rearrangement joins TRBV24-1 to TRBJ2-1; maybe TRBD1 (6 bases). The CDR3 is made up of 11 amino acids. Germline V gene lookup returns CDR1 KGHDR and CDR2 SFDVKD. This CDR3 is CATSDLTGQTF. In nucleotides, the CDR3 is TGTGCCACCAGTGACCTAACCGGACAGACCTTC.

This clonotype was counted at least ten times. J is TRBJ2-2 and V is TRBV7-2, with D perhaps TRBD2 (6 bases). The V gene lost 4 bases and the J gene lost 7 bases, with 13 bases spanning the gap. Germline V lookup: CDR1 SGHTA, CDR2 FQGNSA. The CDR3 contains 14 residues. The CDR3 sequence: CASSYGGYGGELFF. CDR3 bases: TGTGCCAGCAGCTATGGGGGGTATGGCGGGGAGCTGTTTTTT.

This clonotype came up a few times. The chain carries TRBV28 and TRBJ1-1; D unclear. V gave up 7 bases and J gave up 11 bases, with 14 bases separating them. Germline V lookup: CDR1 MDHEN, CDR2 SYDVKM. CDR3 length: 11 residues. In DNA form, the CDR3 reads TGTGCCAGCACCACTGGAGGGTGGGCTTTCTTT. Residues: CASTTGGWAFF. Variable domain in full (rest from reference TRBV28 and TRBJ1-1): DVKVTQSSRYLVKRTGEKVFLECVQDMDHENMFWYRQDPGLGLRLIYFSYDVKMKEKGDIPEGYSVSREKKERFSLILESASTNQTSMYLCASTTGGWAFFGQGTRLTVV.

In its sample, this clonotype was seen many times. The chain has TRBV7-3 and TRBJ1-6; 9 bases match TRBD1. In germline, CDR1 is SGHTA, CDR2 FQGTGA. The length of the CDR3 is 15 residues. The J segment lost 10 bases and the V segment lost 1 base, leaving 5 bases of the junction unmatched. CDR3 residues: CASSLNNRGQSPLHF. CDR3 DNA: TGTGCCAGCAGCTTAAACAACAGGGGGCAATCACCCCTCCACTTT.

The chain has TRBV7-3 and TRBJ1-2; the match to TRBD1 covers 7 bases. The ends lost 5 bases at V and 2 bases at J; junction bases unmatched: 8. Germline values: CDR1 SGHTA, CDR2 FQGTGA. CDR3 length: 15 residues. The CDR3 reads CASSATGTANYGYTF. The CDR3 DNA reads as TGTGCCAGCAGCGCAACCGGGACAGCGAACTATGGCTACACCTTC.

This clonotype was detected only a few times. V gene TRBV13 combines with J gene TRBJ1-1; D unclear. Germline-derived CDR1 and CDR2 are PRHDT and FYEKMQ (reference sequence). Trimming removed 0 bases from V and 5 bases from J, with 10 bases in between. The CDR3 runs to 14 residues. The CDR3 nucleotides are TGTGCCAGCAGCTTAGGCCTAGGAGGAACTGAAGCTTTCTTT. This gives the protein CASSLGLGGTEAFF.

At least ten counts were recorded for this clonotype. The gene calls are TRBV28 and TRBJ2-7, with D possibly TRBD1 on 5 matching bases. The CDR3 totals 13 residues. Germline values: CDR1 MDHEN, CDR2 SYDVKM. V lost 5 bases and J 6 bases, leaving 14 bases between the germline ends. CDR3 nucleotide sequence: TGTGCCAGCAGTCCGCCCCAAGGGGTCGAGCAGTACTTC. It specifies CASSPPQGVEQYF.

In its sample, this clonotype was seen many times. The gene calls are TRBV7-2 and TRBJ1-2, with 12 bases lining up with TRBD1. The germline V gene encodes CDR1 SGHTA and CDR2 FQGNSA. This CDR3 has 17 residues. V was clipped by 0 bases and J by 2 bases; unmatched bases: 4. The CDR3 bases are TGTGCCAGCAGCTTAGCAGGGACAGGGGGCGCAAACTATGGCTACACCTTC. Its protein is CASSLAGTGGANYGYTF.

A word on this clonotype: A much bigger clone sits one base away, suggesting this may be a read error. This chain connects TRBV10-2 to TRBJ2-1; D is possibly TRBD1 or TRBD2 (6 bases each). The CDR3 runs 15 residues. CDR1 WSHSY and CDR2 SAAADI come from the germline V gene. CDR3 amino acids: CASRDVGGAYNEQFF. The DNA for the CDR3 is TGCGCCAGCCGTGATGTGGGGGGCGCCTACAATGAGCAGTTCTTC.

In its sample, this clonotype was seen many times. J is TRBJ1-2 and V is TRBV7-2; D is possibly TRBD1 (5 bases). This CDR3 spans 14 amino acids. CDR1 and CDR2 from the germline V gene are SGHTA and FQGNSA. V was shortened by 6 bases and J by 2 bases, with 13 bases between the two germline ends. The CDR3 sequence: CASRDVRENYGYTF. DNA of the CDR3: TGTGCCAGCAGGGACGTCAGGGAAAACTATGGCTACACCTTC.

This clonotype came up many times. This chain uses TRBV7-2 with TRBJ1-3; D not resolved. Trimming took off 3 bases at V and 0 bases at J, with 9 bases between the two ends. The CDR3 has 15 amino acids. Germline values: CDR1 SGHTA, CDR2 FQGNSA. The CDR3: CASSFRTVSGNTIYF. DNA of the CDR3: TGTGCCAGCAGCTTCCGCACAGTCTCTGGAAACACCATATATTTT.

This clonotype was picked up many times. The rearrangement uses TRBV7-9 and TRBJ2-7, with 8 nucleotides matching TRBD2. Per germline, CDR1 SEHNR and CDR2 FQNEAQ (reference sequence). The CDR3 covers 17 residues. The V segment lost 2 bases and the J segment 3 bases; nucleotides outside the gene matches: 12. Here the CDR3 reads CASSLTSAGAFIYEQYF. Here the CDR3 DNA reads TGTGCCAGCAGCTTAACTTCAGCGGGGGCCTTCATCTACGAGCAGTACTTC.

The sample holds many counts of this clonotype. The rearrangement uses TRBV20-1 and TRBJ2-4, with unresolved D. CDR1 is DFQATT, CDR2 SNEGSKA, per germline (reference sequence). The V end was cut by 3 bases, the J end by 1 base, with 7 bases between. This CDR3 has 13 residues. The CDR3: CSARLGAKNIQYF. The CDR3 nucleotides are TGCAGTGCTAGGCTAGGGGCCAAAAACATTCAGTACTTC.

The sample holds many counts of this clonotype. The CDR3 here is CASSSPRDRWGNTIYF. CDR3 in DNA: TGTGCCAGCAGTTCGCCCCGGGACAGGTGGGGGAACACCATATATTTT. V usage is TRBV12-3 or TRBV12-4 and J usage is TRBJ1-3; 8 positions agree with TRBD1. CDR3 length: 16 amino acids. J lost 7 bases, V lost 4 bases, and 12 bases had no gene match.

The rearrangement uses TRBV28 and TRBJ2-5; 8 bases are a match to TRBD2. The CDR3 runs to 17 residues. The V segment lost 3 bases and the J segment 4 bases; nucleotides outside the gene matches: 13. The germline gives CDR1 MDHEN, CDR2 SYDVKM. The CDR3 DNA reads as TGTGCCAGCAGTTTCCAAGCGGGGGCCTCGGGCGGAGAGACCCAGTACTTC. The encoded protein is CASSFQAGASGGETQYF.

This clonotype was counted many times. The rearrangement links TRBV19 to TRBJ2-5; 7 bases line up with TRBD1. The junction had 5 bases not matched to a gene; V was cut back by 3 bases and J by 4 bases. Germline assignment: CDR1 LNHDA and CDR2 SQIVND (reference sequence). This CDR3 region has 14 residues. The CDR3 is CASSMGNRGETQYF. The CDR3 bases are TGTGCCAGTAGTATGGGGAACAGGGGAGAGACCCAGTACTTC.

This clonotype was detected only a few times. The chain carries TRBV20-1 and TRBJ2-5, with D possibly matching TRBD2 (5 bases). The length of the CDR3 is 16 residues. V lost 0 bases and J 0 bases, leaving 14 bases between the germline ends. CDR1 is DFQATT and CDR2 is SNEGSKA in the germline V gene (reference sequence). The CDR3 loop reads CSARDLGSAHQETQYF. CDR3 DNA: TGCAGTGCTAGAGATCTCGGTAGCGCCCACCAAGAGACCCAGTACTTC.

At least ten counts were recorded for this clonotype. The chain joins TRBV27 to TRBJ1-5, with D hard to call. Germline V gives CDR1 MNHEY, CDR2 SMNVEV (reference sequence). This CDR3 comprises 17 residues. The V end was cut by 5 bases, the J end by 1 base, with 18 bases between. The CDR3 DNA is TGTGCCAGCAGTCCTCAGTTAGCGGCGGTAAGCAATCAGCCCCAGCATTTT. It encodes CASSPQLAAVSNQPQHF.

This clonotype was recorded many times. The rearrangement uses TRBV7-9 and TRBJ2-7; D is unresolved. The ends were cut back, 1 base at V and 4 bases at J, with 5 bases in the middle. CDR3 length: 12 amino acids. Per germline, CDR1 SEHNR and CDR2 FQNEAQ (reference sequence). CDR3 bases: TGTGCCAGCAGCTTAGACCATTACGAGCAGTACTTC. Protein sequence: CASSLDHYEQYF.

Many counts were recorded for this clonotype. The chain recombines TRBV11-2 with TRBJ2-7; D remains ambiguous. The germline V gene has CDR1 SGHAT and CDR2 FQNNGV. The CDR3 runs to 11 residues. Trimming stripped 5 bases from V and 3 bases from J, with 5 bases between. The chain's CDR3 is CASSPFYEQYF. CDR3 DNA: TGTGCCAGCAGCCCCTTCTACGAGCAGTACTTC.

This clonotype was seen repeatedly, ten times or more. This chain connects TRBV24-1 to TRBJ2-1, with 12 bases identical to TRBD1. Germline CDR1 and CDR2: KGHDR and SFDVKD. Trimming at V came to 4 bases and at J to 9 bases, leaving 6 bases not matched to a gene. The CDR3 covers 15 residues. This CDR3 reads CATSEFGTGGVEQFF. The CDR3 region has the DNA TGTGCCACCAGTGAGTTCGGGACAGGGGGCGTTGAGCAGTTCTTC.

At least ten counts were recorded for this clonotype. The rearrangement joins TRBV2 to TRBJ1-1, with D unclear. CDR1 and CDR2 from the germline V gene are SNHLY and FYNNEI. The V gene lost 2 bases and the J gene lost 1 base, with 17 bases spanning the gap. The CDR3 extends over 17 amino acids. The CDR3 is CASSERLIGSWNTEAFF. The DNA of the CDR3 is TGTGCCAGCAGTGAACGCTTGATAGGTAGCTGGAACACTGAAGCTTTCTTT.

This clonotype was counted ten times or more. The genes are TRBV7-2 and TRBJ1-2; D is ambiguous. Trimming removed 1 base at V and 6 bases at J, with 12 bases between. The germline CDR1 and CDR2 sequences are SGHTA and FQGNSA. This CDR3 contains 14 residues. CDR3 sequence reads: CASSLVGKEHGYTF. CDR3 in DNA: TGTGCCAGCAGCTTAGTTGGGAAGGAGCATGGCTACACCTTC.

The V and J genes are TRBV14 and TRBJ1-6; unclear D gene. Germline CDR1 reads SGHDN; CDR2 reads FVKESK. The CDR3 spans 14 residues. V was trimmed by 1 base and J by 7 bases, leaving 8 bases between them. The CDR3 region has the DNA TGTGCCAGCAGCCAAGGAGCGAGGAATTCACCCCTCCACTTT. Translated, it gives CASSQGARNSPLHF. The whole variable domain, remainder taken from reference TRBV14 and TRBJ1-6, is EAGVTQFPSHSVIEKGQTVTLRCDPISGHDNLYWYRRVMGKEIKFLLHFVKESKQDESGMPNNRFLAERTGGTYSTLKVQPAELEDSGVYFCASSQGARNSPLHFGNGTRLTVT.